These 32 T cell receptor beta chains were all obtained from the same sample, sequenced in a study of T-cell memory formation after mild COVID-19. TCRdb fed the 5' RACE reads into MiXCR, producing one record per CDR3 protein. The profile shows some 210,000 distinct CDR3 sequences, under 30% of them singletons. Sequencing was carried out using PBMCs or a T cell subset sorted from them (not recorded which). These receptors were collected from an adult woman who had mild COVID-19 (a few samples of this study predate the infection). Cell type and time point are not known.

The chain links TRBV12-3 or TRBV12-4 to TRBJ2-5; TRBD1 matches 7 bases. The CDR3 consists of 18 residues. The ends lost 5 bases at V and 2 bases at J; junction bases unmatched: 17. The CDR3 protein is CASSEDRWGRLEQETQYF. For the CDR3, the DNA is TGTGCCAGCAGTGAGGACAGGTGGGGCCGACTCGAGCAAGAGACCCAGTACTTC.

This clonotype was seen a few times. The chain carries TRBV7-2 and TRBJ2-5; D gene ambiguous. The germline gives CDR1 SGHTA, CDR2 FQGNSA. V was clipped by 4 bases and J by 1 base, with 7 bases between them. CDR3 length: 13 residues. The CDR3 region has the DNA TGTGCCAGCAGCTCCGGAGCCCAAGAGACCCAGTACTTC. This codes for CASSSGAQETQYF.

This rearrangement joins TRBV7-9 to TRBJ2-7; perhaps TRBD1 as D (6 bases). CDR3 size: 12 residues. With 5 bases removed from V and 7 bases from J, the gap between germline ends came to 12 bases. From germline, CDR1 is SEHNR and CDR2 FQNEAQ (reference sequence). The CDR3 sequence is CASSPNRVEQYF. As DNA, the CDR3 is TGTGCCAGCAGCCCGAACAGGGTTGAGCAGTACTTC.

This clonotype was detected ten times or more. V gene TRBV7-2 combines with J gene TRBJ2-5; D is uncertain. The CDR3 consists of 14 residues. V was cut by 0 bases and J by 4 bases, with 9 bases left in between. The V gene's germline CDR1 is SGHTA and CDR2 FQGNSA. The CDR3 protein is CASSLAGRRETQYF. CDR3 nucleotide sequence: TGTGCCAGCAGCTTAGCGGGCAGACGAGAGACCCAGTACTTC.

This clonotype was seen ten or more times. V gene TRBV5-1 combines with J gene TRBJ1-1; 10 positions agree with TRBD1. This CDR3 has 18 amino acids. Germline CDR1 is SGHRS and CDR2 is YFSETQ. Trimming at V came to 6 bases and at J to 6 bases, leaving 20 bases not matched to a gene. The CDR3 DNA sequence: TGCGCCAGCACCTTAGGGTCCGCCGGGACAGGGGTACGCGCTGAAGCTTTCTTT. This codes for CASTLGSAGTGVRAEAFF.

V usage is TRBV7-9 and J usage is TRBJ2-1, with D unclear. Germline CDR1 is SEHNR and CDR2 is FQNEAQ (reference sequence). V dropped 7 bases and J dropped 7 bases, with 14 bases sitting between them. The CDR3 loop spans 13 amino acids. The CDR3 here is CASTRPDGNEQFF. For the CDR3, the DNA is TGTGCCAGCACCCGCCCGGATGGGAATGAGCAGTTCTTC.

This clonotype was seen more than once but under ten times. The DNA of the CDR3 is TGTGCCACCAGTTTGTGGAATGAGCAGTTCTTC. Its translation: CATSLWNEQFF. The rearrangement uses TRBV24-1 and TRBJ2-1; D remains unclear. The CDR3 loop spans 11 amino acids. Trimming stripped 6 bases from V and 7 bases from J, with 6 bases between. CDR1 and CDR2 from the germline V gene are KGHDR and SFDVKD.

This chain connects TRBV29-1 to TRBJ2-1; D is uncertain. V lost 3 bases and J 6 bases, leaving 6 bases between the germline ends. Germline V gene lookup returns CDR1 SQVTM and CDR2 ANQGSEA. The CDR3 is 11 amino acids. CDR3 nucleotides: TGCAGCGTTGATCCGGGCAATGAGCAGTTCTTC. Its translation: CSVDPGNEQFF.

The chain carries TRBV7-9 and TRBJ2-1; D is uncertain. The germline gives CDR1 SEHNR, CDR2 FQNEAQ (reference sequence). The CDR3 has 10 amino acids. V lost 6 bases to trimming and J lost 10 bases, with 7 bases between them. Written as DNA, the CDR3 is TGTGCCAGCAGACCACCGGAGCAGTTCTTC. Translated: CASRPPEQFF.

This CDR3 reads CASSPTGTVNQPQHF. CDR3 nucleotides: TGTGCCAGCAGCCCAACCGGGACAGTCAATCAGCCCCAGCATTTT. The chain links TRBV5-8 to TRBJ1-5, with 7 bases aligning to TRBD1. Germline values: CDR1 SGHTS, CDR2 YDEGEE. After removal of 4 bases from V and 3 bases from J, the junction contained 7 bases not matched to a gene. This CDR3 region has 15 residues.

This rearrangement joins TRBV5-1 to TRBJ1-6; the D gene is possibly TRBD1 (6 bases). Germline CDR1 is SGHRS and CDR2 is YFSETQ. The length of the CDR3 is 18 residues. Trimming took 0 bases from V and 0 from J, leaving 13 bases between them. This chain's CDR3 is CASSLGAGESSYNSPLHF. CDR3 coding DNA: TGCGCCAGCAGCTTGGGGGCAGGGGAAAGCTCCTATAATTCACCCCTCCACTTT.

This clonotype was counted only a few times. The genes are TRBV7-3 and TRBJ2-3; 7 bases align to TRBD2. The junction had 6 bases not matched to a gene; V was cut back by 4 bases and J by 2 bases. This CDR3 contains 15 residues. CDR1 SGHTA and CDR2 FQGTGA come from the germline V gene. CDR3 bases: TGTGCCAGCAGCTCGGACGGGAGGCCCACAGATACGCAGTATTTT. It encodes CASSSDGRPTDTQYF.

This clonotype came up many times. The CDR3 bases are TGCGCCAGCAGCCAAGTTTTCCTCAATCAGCCCCAGCATTTT. Translating it yields CASSQVFLNQPQHF. The rearrangement links TRBV4-1 to TRBJ1-5; D gene unclear. CDR1 is MGHRA, CDR2 YSYEKL, per germline. V shed 1 base and J shed 3 bases, with 7 bases lying between them. This CDR3 region has 14 residues.

The chain combines TRBV7-8 with TRBJ1-1; no clear D. Germline lookup yields CDR1 SGHVS and CDR2 FQNEAQ. CDR3 length: 15 residues. V was trimmed by 1 base and J by 2 bases, leaving 11 bases between them. In DNA, the CDR3 is TGTGCCAGCAGCTTAGGAGGTTTACGAAACACTGAAGCTTTCTTT. Its translation: CASSLGGLRNTEAFF.

The chain combines TRBV5-1 with TRBJ1-2, with a tentative D call TRBD1 (5 bases). The CDR3 is 14 residues long. V was shortened by 1 base and J by 3 bases, with 10 bases between the two germline ends. Germline-derived CDR1 and CDR2 are SGHRS and YFSETQ. CDR3 coding DNA: TGCGCCAGCAGCTTGTCTGGGGCAGACTATGGCTACACCTTC. Translating it yields CASSLSGADYGYTF.

In its sample, this clonotype is medium-sized. The CDR3 sequence is CASSQVADFSYEQYF. The CDR3 DNA sequence: TGCGCCAGCAGCCAAGTTGCGGATTTCTCCTACGAGCAGTACTTC. J is TRBJ2-7 and V is TRBV4-3; no clear D gene. Trimming shortened V by 1 base and J by 0 bases, and 10 bases separated the two germline ends. Germline lookup yields CDR1 LGHNA and CDR2 YSLEER. The CDR3 totals 15 residues.

A few counts support this clonotype. J is TRBJ1-5 and V is TRBV3-1, with 8 bases fitting TRBD1. V dropped 4 bases and J dropped 5; count of bases not matched to a gene: 7. This CDR3 spans 15 amino acids. CDR1 and CDR2 (germline): LGHDT, YNNKEL (reference sequence). The CDR3 region is CASSPGQGHYQPQHF. For the CDR3, the DNA is TGTGCCAGCAGCCCCGGACAGGGCCACTATCAGCCCCAGCATTTT.

J is TRBJ2-1 and V is TRBV5-4, with D maybe TRBD2 (5 bases). Trimming shortened V by 2 bases and J by 5 bases, and 8 bases separated the two germline ends. The CDR3 totals 13 residues. Germline-derived CDR1 and CDR2 are SGHNT and YYREEE (reference sequence). The CDR3 DNA reads as TGTGCCAGCAGCTTATGGCGGGACAATGAGCAGTTCTTC. Encoded protein: CASSLWRDNEQFF.

There are a few counts of this clonotype. The chain uses TRBV2 and TRBJ1-1; a possible D gene is TRBD1 (6 bases). CDR1 is SNHLY, CDR2 FYNNEI, per germline. The V end lost 5 bases, the J end lost 7 bases, and 11 bases lay between the germline ends. The CDR3 length is 12 residues. The CDR3 loop is CASSQGTGEAFF. CDR3 nucleotides: TGTGCCAGCAGTCAGGGGACGGGTGAAGCTTTCTTT. The full variable domain, with the rest looked up from reference TRBV2 and TRBJ1-1, is EPEVTQTPSHQVTQMGQEVILRCVPISNHLYFYWYRQILGQKVEFLVSFYNNEISEKSEIFDDQFSVERPDGSNFTLKIRSTKLEDSAMYFCASSQGTGEAFFGQGTRLTVV.

This rearrangement joins TRBV11-2 to TRBJ1-2, with 12 bases identical to TRBD1. Looked up from germline, CDR1 is SGHAT and CDR2 is FQNNGV. This CDR3 has 15 residues. Trimming at V came to 5 bases and at J to 8 bases, leaving 9 bases not matched to a gene. CDR3 protein: CASSPSGDRGLGYTF. In DNA, the CDR3 is TGTGCCAGCAGCCCGTCGGGGGACAGGGGGCTCGGCTACACCTTC.

The chain is built from TRBV12-5 and TRBJ2-7, with D perhaps assigned TRBD1 or TRBD2 (5 bases each). Germline values: CDR1 LGHNT, CDR2 FRNRAP. V lost 0 bases, J lost 0 bases, and 15 bases lay in between. The CDR3 loop spans 17 amino acids. CDR3 sequence reads: CASGLVMGRQPSYEQYF. In DNA, the CDR3 is TGTGCTAGTGGTTTGGTAATGGGACGACAGCCCTCCTACGAGCAGTACTTC.

This clonotype was seen ten or more times. This chain uses TRBV6-2 or TRBV6-3 with TRBJ2-3; 9 bases map to TRBD1. Germline CDR1 reads MNHEY; CDR2 reads SVGEGT. V trimming: 5 bases; J trimming: 3 bases; junction bases outside the gene matches: 3. CDR3 size: 14 residues. The CDR3 region has the DNA TGTGCCAGCAGTGGGACAGGGCGGACAGATACGCAGTATTTT. Its translation: CASSGTGRTDTQYF.

This clonotype was observed many times. This chain joins TRBV29-1 and TRBJ2-7; possibly TRBD2 for D (6 bases). Germline V CDR1 and CDR2: SQVTM, ANQGSEA. V was pared by 4 bases and J by 2 bases, with 9 bases between. The CDR3 consists of 12 residues. The CDR3 sequence: CSVGGVAYEQYF. As DNA, the CDR3 is TGCAGCGTTGGGGGGGTCGCCTACGAGCAGTACTTC.

The chain links TRBV15 to TRBJ1-1; no definite D call. The length of the CDR3 is 16 residues. With 1 base removed from V and 4 bases from J, the gap between germline ends came to 16 bases. Germline V CDR1 and CDR2: LNHNV, YYDKDF (reference sequence). CDR3 loop: CATSRGRAGMGTEAFF. CDR3 DNA sequence: TGTGCCACCAGCAGAGGTCGGGCGGGGATGGGCACTGAAGCTTTCTTT. Full variable domain (outside the CDR3, taken from reference TRBV15 and TRBJ1-1): DAMVIQNPRYQVTQFGKPVTLSCSQTLNHNVMYWYQQKSSQAPKLLFHYYDKDFNNEADTPDNFQSRRPNTSFCFLDIRSPGLGDTAMYLCATSRGRAGMGTEAFFGQGTRLTVV.

This chain uses TRBV27 with TRBJ2-7; 10 nucleotides match TRBD1. The CDR3 has 16 amino acids. Germline CDR1 MNHEY, CDR2 SMNVEV (reference sequence). V was pared by 6 bases and J by 0 bases, with 8 bases of the junction left unmatched. For the CDR3, the DNA is TGTGCCAGCAGCCGAGAATGGACAGGGGGCTCCTACGAGCAGTACTTC. Amino acid sequence: CASSREWTGGSYEQYF.

This clonotype was detected a few times. The chain joins TRBV4-1 to TRBJ2-7; D is unclear. The CDR3 covers 15 residues. The germline gives CDR1 MGHRA, CDR2 YSYEKL. Trimming stripped 6 bases from V and 4 bases from J, with 19 bases between. The CDR3 here is CASSPTTPSPYEQYF. CDR3 in DNA: TGCGCCAGCAGTCCAACGACTCCCTCGCCTTACGAGCAGTACTTC.

This clonotype has only a few counts. The genes are TRBV11-3 and TRBJ2-1, with 9 bases matching TRBD1. V was clipped by 5 bases and J by 5 bases; unmatched bases: 4. This CDR3 is built from 14 residues. The germline gives CDR1 SGHNT, CDR2 YENEEA. CDR3 loop: CASSPRDRDNEQFF. The CDR3 coding sequence is TGTGCCAGCAGCCCTCGGGACAGGGACAATGAGCAGTTCTTC.

This clonotype was observed a handful of times. J is TRBJ2-1 and V is TRBV5-6; TRBD1 is a possible D gene (5 bases). Germline CDR1 is SGHDT and CDR2 is YYEEEE. This CDR3 is 16 amino acids long. The V gene lost 0 bases and the J gene lost 0 bases, with 10 bases spanning the gap. This chain's CDR3 is CASSLGQLSSYNEQFF. CDR3 DNA: TGTGCCAGCAGCTTGGGACAGCTAAGCTCCTACAATGAGCAGTTCTTC.

Ten or more counts support this clonotype. The chain carries TRBV12-3 or TRBV12-4 and TRBJ2-1; D unresolved. The CDR3 contains 13 residues. The germline V and J ends were trimmed by 3 bases and 8 bases, with 11 bases remaining between them. The CDR3 region is CASSFATPHEQFF. The CDR3 DNA is TGTGCCAGCAGTTTCGCCACTCCCCATGAGCAGTTCTTC.

V is TRBV7-6 and J is TRBJ2-1; the match to TRBD1 covers 7 bases. The V segment lost 3 bases and the J segment 12 bases; nucleotides outside the gene matches: 2. CDR1 is SGHVS and CDR2 is FNYEAQ in the germline V gene. This CDR3 contains 11 residues. CDR3: CASSFRQGQFF. The CDR3 DNA reads as TGTGCCAGCAGCTTTCGACAGGGGCAGTTCTTC.

In its sample, this clonotype ranks as medium-sized (0.01 to 0.1%). The CDR3 sequence: CASSLTRYYEQYF. The CDR3 DNA reads as TGTGCCAGCAGTCTTACAAGATACTACGAGCAGTACTTC. The chain employs TRBV12-3 or TRBV12-4 and TRBJ2-7; no clear D gene. The CDR3 totals 13 residues. Trimming cost V 5 bases and J 3 bases, with 11 bases left between them.

This sequence joins TRBV2 and TRBJ2-2; 11 bases match TRBD2. Germline loops: CDR1 SNHLY, CDR2 FYNNEI. The CDR3 sequence is 15 residues long. The V segment lost 2 bases and the J segment 6 bases; nucleotides outside the gene matches: 2. CDR3 in amino acids: CASSESSGGAGELFF. In DNA, the CDR3 is TGTGCCAGCAGTGAAAGTAGCGGGGGGGCCGGGGAGCTGTTTTTT.